These 23 T cell receptor beta chains originate from one sample sequenced in a study of identifying expanded T cells in peripheral blood. Method: immunoSEQ multiplex PCR; TCRdb's copy keeps in-frame clones and lacks some. This table has 60,000 to 70,000 clones, about 87% appearing once. The sample was blood. These receptor sequences come from a person aged 18 to 75 in good health.

The chain uses TRBV7-9 and TRBJ2-3, with 9 bases fitting TRBD2. V was clipped by 2 bases and J by 0 bases; unmatched bases: 0. The CDR3 loop spans 15 amino acids. Germline lookup yields CDR1 SEHNR and CDR2 FQNEAQ (reference sequence). CDR3 residues: CASSLTSGSTDTQYF. The CDR3 nucleotides read TGTGCCAGCAGCTTAACTAGCGGGAGCACAGATACGCAGTATTTT.

The genes are TRBV6-5 and TRBJ2-3; 9 bases are shared with TRBD2. This CDR3 region has 15 residues. Germline V CDR1 and CDR2: MNHEY, SVGAGI. Trimming removed 5 bases from V and 0 bases from J; junction bases left unmatched: 3. The CDR3 loop is CASSRTSDSTDTQYF. As DNA, the CDR3 is TGTGCCAGCAGTCGGACTAGCGATAGCACAGATACGCAGTATTTT.

V is TRBV28 and J is TRBJ2-7; 7 bases agree with TRBD2. Unmatched junction bases numbered 17, after V lost 3 bases and J lost 0 bases. The CDR3 consists of 19 residues. CDR1 MDHEN and CDR2 SYDVKM come from the germline V gene. In DNA, the CDR3 is TGTGCCAGCAGTTTGGGGTCCAGGGCCTCCGGCGGGAGCTCCTACGAGCAGTACTTC. This sequence encodes CASSLGSRASGGSSYEQYF.

This sequence joins TRBV7-2 and TRBJ2-1, with 10 bases that match TRBD2. J was trimmed by 4 bases and V by 5 bases; bases with no gene match: 8. The CDR3 is 16 amino acids. Germline assignment: CDR1 SGHTA and CDR2 FQGNSA. CDR3 in amino acids: CASSPLAGEGYNEQFF. CDR3 bases: TGTGCCAGCAGCCCTCTAGCGGGAGAGGGGTACAATGAGCAGTTCTTC.

The chain links TRBV4-1 to TRBJ2-1; D is uncertain. The germline V gene encodes CDR1 MGHRA and CDR2 YSYEKL. This CDR3 is built from 16 residues. V lost 0 bases, J lost 9 bases, and 18 bases lay in between. The CDR3 loop is CASSQDEDGSRGEQFF. Written as DNA, the CDR3 is TGCGCCAGCAGCCAAGATGAGGACGGGTCCCGAGGTGAGCAGTTCTTC.

This clone is a singleton in its sample. The chain joins TRBV4-3 to TRBJ2-1, with 13 nucleotides matching TRBD2. CDR3 size: 15 residues. The germline V gene has CDR1 LGHNA and CDR2 YSLEER. Trimming cost V 6 bases and J 9 bases; bases outside gene matches: 8. The CDR3 DNA reads TGCGCCAGCAGATTGGGACTAGCGGGATCGGGTGAGCAGTTCTTC. This translates into CASRLGLAGSGEQFF.

The V and J genes are TRBV7-2 and TRBJ2-3; D gene ambiguous. CDR3 length: 13 amino acids. V lost 6 bases and J lost 1, with 8 bases in between. From germline, CDR1 is SGHTA and CDR2 FQGNSA. The CDR3 sequence is CASRLPGTDTQYF. The CDR3, as DNA: TGTGCCAGCAGACTTCCAGGCACAGATACGCAGTATTTT.

The chain couples TRBV19 to TRBJ2-1; 7 nucleotides line up with TRBD2. The CDR3 has 13 residues. Per germline, CDR1 LNHDA and CDR2 SQIVND (reference sequence). The J segment lost 4 bases and the V segment lost 7 bases, leaving 4 bases of the junction unmatched. CDR3 sequence reads: CASNGGGYNEQFF. The CDR3 DNA reads TGTGCCAGTAATGGCGGGGGATACAATGAGCAGTTCTTC.

CDR3 sequence (DNA): TGTGCCAGCAGCTTAGTAGACCAGCCCCAGCATTTT. Translation: CASSLVDQPQHF. The gene calls are TRBV7-2 and TRBJ1-5, with D uncertain. V was pared by 1 base and J by 7 bases, with 5 bases between. The germline CDR1 and CDR2 sequences are SGHTA and FQGNSA. CDR3 length: 12 amino acids.

J is TRBJ2-7 and V is TRBV27; 9 positions match TRBD2. The CDR3 is 14 residues long. Looked up from germline, CDR1 is MNHEY and CDR2 is SMNVEV (reference sequence). J lost 1 base, V lost 5 bases, and 3 bases had no gene match. The CDR3 nucleotides read TGTGCCAGCAGTGGGCGGGAGGGGTCCTACGAGCAGTACTTC. Translation: CASSGREGSYEQYF.

The V gene is TRBV4-1, the J gene TRBJ1-2; 9 bases are a match to TRBD1. Losses at the gene ends were 0 bases for V and 3 bases for J; bases not matched to a gene: 5. The CDR3 is 16 amino acids. Per the germline V gene, CDR1 is MGHRA and CDR2 is YSYEKL. CDR3 bases: TGCGCCAGCAGCCAAGATGGGACAGGGTGGGACTATGGCTACACCTTC. It encodes CASSQDGTGWDYGYTF.

The chain links TRBV27 to TRBJ2-2, with a tentative D call TRBD1 (5 bases). V was cut by 8 bases and J by 10 bases, with 23 bases left in between. This CDR3 is 15 amino acids long. CDR1 and CDR2 from the germline V gene are MNHEY and SMNVEV (reference sequence). CDR3 nucleotides: TGTGCCAGCCCTCCGGGCAGGGATCGATTCGAGGAGCTGTTTTTT. It codes for CASPPGRDRFEELFF.

Only a few counts were recorded for this clone. The chain joins TRBV6-1 to TRBJ1-2; D is possibly TRBD1 (5 bases). CDR3 length equals 13 residues. Germline V gene lookup returns CDR1 MNHNS and CDR2 SASEGT. The germline V and J ends were trimmed by 3 bases and 3 bases, with 8 bases remaining between them. Here the CDR3 reads CASSDWGDYGYTF. CDR3 DNA: TGTGCCAGCAGTGATTGGGGGGACTATGGCTACACCTTC.

This chain uses TRBV5-4 with TRBJ2-1; 7 bases are shared with TRBD1. V dropped 2 bases and J dropped 7; count of bases not matched to a gene: 6. The CDR3 spans 14 residues. Germline loops: CDR1 SGHNT, CDR2 YYREEE (reference sequence). The DNA for the CDR3 is TGTGCCAGCAGCTTTGACAGGGTTAGTAATGAGCAGTTCTTC. Translation gives CASSFDRVSNEQFF.

This sequence joins TRBV6-1 and TRBJ1-3; D remains ambiguous. CDR1 MNHNS and CDR2 SASEGT come from the germline V gene. The CDR3 loop spans 13 amino acids. V shed 7 bases and J shed 6 bases, with 13 bases lying between them. DNA for the CDR3: TGTGCCAGCACCGAGGGTGATCTAAACACCATATATTTT. Its protein is CASTEGDLNTIYF.

The genes are TRBV6-1 and TRBJ2-7, with 8 bases aligning to TRBD1. Unmatched junction bases numbered 6, after V lost 2 bases and J lost 0 bases. CDR3 length: 16 residues. Germline assignment: CDR1 MNHNS and CDR2 SASEGT. CDR3 nucleotide sequence: TGTGCCAGCAGTGAAATGACAGGGGTTCCCTCCTACGAGCAGTACTTC. Residues: CASSEMTGVPSYEQYF.

This clone has just one count. The CDR3 DNA reads as TGTGCCAGCAGCTTAGGGGCAGGTGCCTACGAGCAGTACTTC. Translating gives CASSLGAGAYEQYF. This chain connects TRBV13 to TRBJ2-7, with no clear D. The V gene's germline CDR1 is PRHDT and CDR2 FYEKMQ (reference sequence). Trimming pared 0 bases from V and 2 bases from J, leaving 8 bases between. CDR3 size: 14 residues.

The V gene is TRBV5-4, the J gene TRBJ1-4, with 7 bases fitting TRBD1. Unmatched junction bases numbered 5, after V lost 4 bases and J lost 11 bases. This CDR3 is 12 amino acids long. Germline CDR1 SGHNT, CDR2 YYREEE (reference sequence). In DNA, the CDR3 is TGTGCCAGCAGCCCGGAACAGGGGAAACTGTTTTTT. Protein: CASSPEQGKLFF.

CDR3 loop: CAIRGLADNEQFF. The CDR3 coding sequence is TGTGCCATACGTGGCCTAGCGGACAATGAGCAGTTCTTC. This chain uses TRBV7-2 with TRBJ2-1, with 7 bases identical to TRBD2. Germline trimming cut 10 bases from V and 5 bases from J; bases unmatched to any gene: 8. CDR1 is SGHTA and CDR2 is FQGNSA in the germline V gene. The CDR3 is 13 residues long.

The J gene is TRBJ2-5, the V gene TRBV6-5, with TRBD1 matching 7 bases. J gave up 2 bases and V 8 bases, and 2 bases lay outside the gene matches. The germline V gene has CDR1 MNHEY and CDR2 SVGAGI. This CDR3 contains 12 residues. The CDR3 loop reads CASRGQQETQYF. In DNA form, the CDR3 reads TGTGCCAGCCGGGGACAGCAAGAGACCCAGTACTTC.

The chain links TRBV19 to TRBJ1-6; maybe TRBD1 (5 bases). CDR1 is LNHDA, CDR2 SQIVND, per germline (reference sequence). Trimming removed 2 bases at V and 7 bases at J, with 9 bases between. CDR3 length equals 14 residues. CDR3 DNA sequence: TGTGCCAGTAGTATAATGGACACGAATTCACCCCTCCACTTT. Amino acid sequence: CASSIMDTNSPLHF.

As concerns this clone: The junction departs from the called germline gene at one end, perhaps through a read error. This chain uses TRBV7-6 with TRBJ2-7; 8 bases agree with TRBD1. Germline V gives CDR1 SGHVS, CDR2 FNYEAQ. This CDR3 contains 14 residues. The CDR3 DNA follows: TGTGCCAGCAGCCTAGCCCGGGACAGGTACGAGCAGTACTTC. This codes for CASSLARDRYEQYF.

The V call is TRBV28, the J call TRBJ1-4; D possibly corresponds to TRBD1 (6 bases). V lost 2 bases and J 2 bases, leaving 12 bases between the germline ends. CDR3 size: 16 residues. Germline V CDR1 and CDR2: MDHEN, SYDVKM. This chain's CDR3 is CASSLSQGGTNEKLFF. The CDR3, as DNA: TGTGCCAGCAGTTTAAGCCAAGGGGGGACTAATGAAAAACTGTTTTTT.